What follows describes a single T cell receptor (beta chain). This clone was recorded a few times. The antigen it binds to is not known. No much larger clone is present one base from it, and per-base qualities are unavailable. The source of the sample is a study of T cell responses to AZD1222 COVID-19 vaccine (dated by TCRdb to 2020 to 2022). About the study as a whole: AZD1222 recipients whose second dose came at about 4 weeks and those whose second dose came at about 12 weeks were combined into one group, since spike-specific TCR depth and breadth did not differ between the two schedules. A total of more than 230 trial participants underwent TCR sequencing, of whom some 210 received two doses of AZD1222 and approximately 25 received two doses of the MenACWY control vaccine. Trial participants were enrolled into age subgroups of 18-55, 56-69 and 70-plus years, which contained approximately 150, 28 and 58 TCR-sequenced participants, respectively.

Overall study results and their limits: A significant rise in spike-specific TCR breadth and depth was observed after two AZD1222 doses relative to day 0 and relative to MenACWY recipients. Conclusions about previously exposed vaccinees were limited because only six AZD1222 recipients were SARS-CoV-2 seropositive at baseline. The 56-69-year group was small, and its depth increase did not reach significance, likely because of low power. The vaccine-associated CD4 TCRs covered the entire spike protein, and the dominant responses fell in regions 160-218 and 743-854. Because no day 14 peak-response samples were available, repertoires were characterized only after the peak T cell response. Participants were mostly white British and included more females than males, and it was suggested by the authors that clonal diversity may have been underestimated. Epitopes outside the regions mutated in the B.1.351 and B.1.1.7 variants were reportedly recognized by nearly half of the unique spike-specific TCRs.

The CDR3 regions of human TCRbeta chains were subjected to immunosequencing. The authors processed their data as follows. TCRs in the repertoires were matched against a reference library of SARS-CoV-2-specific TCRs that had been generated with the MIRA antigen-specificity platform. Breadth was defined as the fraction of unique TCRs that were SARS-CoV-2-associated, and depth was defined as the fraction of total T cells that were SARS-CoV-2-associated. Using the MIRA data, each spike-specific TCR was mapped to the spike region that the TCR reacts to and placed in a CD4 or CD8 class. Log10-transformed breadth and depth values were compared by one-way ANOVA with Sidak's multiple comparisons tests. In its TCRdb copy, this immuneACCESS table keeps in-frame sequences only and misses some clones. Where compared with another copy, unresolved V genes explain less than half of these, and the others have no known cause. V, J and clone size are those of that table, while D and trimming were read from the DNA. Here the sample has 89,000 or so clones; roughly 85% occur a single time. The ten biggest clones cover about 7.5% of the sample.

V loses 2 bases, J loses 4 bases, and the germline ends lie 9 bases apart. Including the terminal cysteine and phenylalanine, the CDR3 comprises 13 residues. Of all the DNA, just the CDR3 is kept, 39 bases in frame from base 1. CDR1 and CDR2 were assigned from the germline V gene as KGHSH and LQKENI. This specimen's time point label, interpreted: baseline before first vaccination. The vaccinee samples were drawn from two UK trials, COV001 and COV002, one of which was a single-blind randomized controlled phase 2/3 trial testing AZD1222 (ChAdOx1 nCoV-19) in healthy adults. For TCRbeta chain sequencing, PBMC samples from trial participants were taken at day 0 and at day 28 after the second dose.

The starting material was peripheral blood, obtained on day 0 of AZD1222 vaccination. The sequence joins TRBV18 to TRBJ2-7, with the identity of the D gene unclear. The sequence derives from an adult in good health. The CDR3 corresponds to CASSPSTGYEQYF. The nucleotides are TGTGCCAGCTCACCATCTACGGGTTACGAGCAGTACTTC.